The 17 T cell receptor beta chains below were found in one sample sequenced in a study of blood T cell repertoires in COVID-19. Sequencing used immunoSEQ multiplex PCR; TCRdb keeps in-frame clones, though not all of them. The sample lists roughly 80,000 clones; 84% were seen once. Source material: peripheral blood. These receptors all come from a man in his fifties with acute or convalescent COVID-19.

The DNA of the CDR3 is TGTGCCAGCAGCCGCCAGGGGACGGGTTTCACTGAAGCTTTCTTT. This gives the protein CASSRQGTGFTEAFF. This sequence joins TRBV7-2 and TRBJ1-1; D might be TRBD1 (6 bases). The V and J ends lost 5 bases and 4 bases respectively, with 17 bases between them. The CDR3 contains 15 residues. Germline lookup yields CDR1 SGHTA and CDR2 FQGNSA.

This CDR3 reads CASSERGLPEFF. CDR3 nucleotides: TGTGCCAGCAGTGAAAGGGGACTACCGGAGTTCTTC. The chain employs TRBV6-1 and TRBJ2-1; TRBD2 agrees at 7 bases. Germline V gene sequence: CDR1 MNHNS, CDR2 SASEGT. The V gene end was trimmed by 2 bases and the J gene end by 14 bases; junction bases not matched to a gene: 6. This CDR3 is built from 12 residues.

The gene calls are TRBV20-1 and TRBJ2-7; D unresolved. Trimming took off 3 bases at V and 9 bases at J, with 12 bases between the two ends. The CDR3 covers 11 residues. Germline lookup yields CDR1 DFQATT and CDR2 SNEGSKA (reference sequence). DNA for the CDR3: TGCAGTGCTAGCGAACTACACTGGCAGTACTTC. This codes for CSASELHWQYF.

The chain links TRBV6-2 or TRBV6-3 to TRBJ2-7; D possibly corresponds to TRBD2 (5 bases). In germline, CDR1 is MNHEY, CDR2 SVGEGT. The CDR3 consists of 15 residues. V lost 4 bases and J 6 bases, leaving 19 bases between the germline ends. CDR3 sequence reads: CASSSRGSVKIEQYF. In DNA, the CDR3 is TGTGCCAGCAGTTCACGTGGTAGCGTGAAGATCGAGCAGTACTTC.

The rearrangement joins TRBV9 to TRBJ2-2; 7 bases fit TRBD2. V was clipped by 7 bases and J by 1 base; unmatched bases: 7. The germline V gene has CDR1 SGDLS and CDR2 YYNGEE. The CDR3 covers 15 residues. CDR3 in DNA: TGTGCCAGCGGTGGGGAGCGGGGGAACACCGGGGAGCTGTTTTTT. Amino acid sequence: CASGGERGNTGELFF. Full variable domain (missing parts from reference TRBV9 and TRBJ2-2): DSGVTQTPKHLITATGQRVTLRCSPRSGDLSVYWYQQSLDQGLQFLIQYYNGEERAKGNILERFSAQQFPDLHSELNLSSLELGDSALYFCASGGERGNTGELFFGEGSRLTVL.

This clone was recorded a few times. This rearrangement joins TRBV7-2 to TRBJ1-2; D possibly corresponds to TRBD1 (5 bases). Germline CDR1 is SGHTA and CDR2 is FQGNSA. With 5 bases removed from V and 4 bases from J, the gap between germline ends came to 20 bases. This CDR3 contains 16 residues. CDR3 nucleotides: TGTGCCAGCAGCAAGTTTAGTGGGGCGAGAGTCTATGGCTACACCTTC. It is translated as CASSKFSGARVYGYTF.

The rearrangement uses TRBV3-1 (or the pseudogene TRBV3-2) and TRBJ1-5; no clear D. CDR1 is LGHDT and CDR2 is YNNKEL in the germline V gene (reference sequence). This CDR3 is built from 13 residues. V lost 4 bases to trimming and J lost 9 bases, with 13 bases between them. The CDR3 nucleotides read TGTGCCAGCAGCCCCCACCCGGGGTCGCCCCAGCATTTT. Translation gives CASSPHPGSPQHF.

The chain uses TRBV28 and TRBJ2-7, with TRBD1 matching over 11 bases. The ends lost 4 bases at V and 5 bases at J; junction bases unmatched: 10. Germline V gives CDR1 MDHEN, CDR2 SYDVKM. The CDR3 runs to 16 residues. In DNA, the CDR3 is TGTGCCAGCAGTTCCTCCGGGACAGGGGGTTTGCACGAGCAGTACTTC. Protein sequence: CASSSSGTGGLHEQYF.

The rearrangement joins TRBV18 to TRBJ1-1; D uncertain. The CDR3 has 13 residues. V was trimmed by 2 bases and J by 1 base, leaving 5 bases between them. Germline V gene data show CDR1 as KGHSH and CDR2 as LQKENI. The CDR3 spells CASSPKPNTEAFF. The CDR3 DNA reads TGTGCCAGCTCACCAAAGCCGAACACTGAAGCTTTCTTT.

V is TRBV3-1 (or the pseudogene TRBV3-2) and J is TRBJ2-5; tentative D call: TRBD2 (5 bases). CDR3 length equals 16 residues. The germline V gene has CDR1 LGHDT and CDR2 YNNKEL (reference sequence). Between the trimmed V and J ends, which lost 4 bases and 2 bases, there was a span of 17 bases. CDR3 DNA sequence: TGTGCCAGCAGCCGAGGCAACCGGGATAAACAAGAGACCCAGTACTTC. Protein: CASSRGNRDKQETQYF.

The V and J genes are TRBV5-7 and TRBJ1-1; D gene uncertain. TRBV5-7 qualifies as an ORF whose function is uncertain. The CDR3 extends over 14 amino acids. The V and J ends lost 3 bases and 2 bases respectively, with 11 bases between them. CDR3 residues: CASSSQFQNTEAFF. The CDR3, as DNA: TGTGCCAGCAGCTCCCAATTCCAAAACACTGAAGCTTTCTTT.

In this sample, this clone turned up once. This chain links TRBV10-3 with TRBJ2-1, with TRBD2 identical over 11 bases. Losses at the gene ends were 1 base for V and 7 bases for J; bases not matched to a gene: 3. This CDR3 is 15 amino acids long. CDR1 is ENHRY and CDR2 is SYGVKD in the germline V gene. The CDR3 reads CAISEWLAGGNEQFF. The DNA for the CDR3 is TGTGCCATCAGTGAGTGGCTAGCGGGGGGTAATGAGCAGTTCTTC.

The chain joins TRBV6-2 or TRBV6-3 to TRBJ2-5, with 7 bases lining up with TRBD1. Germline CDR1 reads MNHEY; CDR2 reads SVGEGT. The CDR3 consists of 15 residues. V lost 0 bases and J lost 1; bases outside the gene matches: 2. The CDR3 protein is CASSYSGQSQETQYF. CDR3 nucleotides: TGTGCCAGCAGTTACTCGGGACAGTCCCAAGAGACCCAGTACTTC.

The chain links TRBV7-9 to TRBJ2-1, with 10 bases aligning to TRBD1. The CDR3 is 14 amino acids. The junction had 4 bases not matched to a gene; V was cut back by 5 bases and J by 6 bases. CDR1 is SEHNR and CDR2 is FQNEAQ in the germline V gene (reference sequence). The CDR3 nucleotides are TGTGCCAGCAGCATACGACAGGGGGCCAATGAGCAGTTCTTC. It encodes CASSIRQGANEQFF. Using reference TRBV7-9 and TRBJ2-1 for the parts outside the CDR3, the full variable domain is DTGVSQNPRHKITKRGQNVTFRCDPISEHNRLYWYRQTLGQGPEFLTYFQNEAQLEKSRLLSDRFSAERPKGSFSTLEIQRTEQGDSAMYLCASSIRQGANEQFFGPGTRLTVL.

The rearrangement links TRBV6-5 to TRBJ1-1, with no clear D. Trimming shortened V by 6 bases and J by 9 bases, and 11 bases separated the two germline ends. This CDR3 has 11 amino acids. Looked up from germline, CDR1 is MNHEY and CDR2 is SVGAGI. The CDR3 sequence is CASRETRQAFF. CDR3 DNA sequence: TGTGCCAGCAGGGAGACCCGGCAAGCTTTCTTT.

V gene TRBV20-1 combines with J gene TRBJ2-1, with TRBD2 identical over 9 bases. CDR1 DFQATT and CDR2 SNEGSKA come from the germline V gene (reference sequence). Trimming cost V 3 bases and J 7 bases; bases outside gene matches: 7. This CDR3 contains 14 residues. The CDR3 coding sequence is TGCAGTGCTAGTTCGGCTAGCGGGGTTAATGAGCAGTTCTTC. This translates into CSASSASGVNEQFF.

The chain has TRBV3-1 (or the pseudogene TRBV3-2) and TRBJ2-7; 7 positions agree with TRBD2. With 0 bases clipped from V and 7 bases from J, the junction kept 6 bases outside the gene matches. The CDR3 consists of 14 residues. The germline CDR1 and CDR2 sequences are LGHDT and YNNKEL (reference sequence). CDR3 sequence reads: CASSQDLNGGEQYF. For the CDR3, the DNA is TGTGCCAGCAGCCAAGATCTGAACGGGGGGGAGCAGTACTTC.